The present T cell receptor (beta chain) was sequenced within a study of blood T cell repertoires in COVID-19. Assay used: immunoSEQ multiplex PCR; TCRdb lists only in-frame clones, some missing. The sample holds just over 150,000 clones, roughly 90% seen once. The CDR3 has 11 amino acids. CDR1 and CDR2 (germline): GTSNPN, SVGIG (reference sequence). Trimming pared 0 bases from V and 11 bases from J, leaving 10 bases between. The sequencing input was PBMCs or T cells enriched from blood (not recorded which). V is TRBV30 and J is TRBJ1-1, with D hard to call. This receptor was obtained from a woman aged 45-60 years who had recovered from COVID-19. CDR3 nucleotides: TGTGCCTGGAGTGTTGGAGGGAATGCTTTCTTT. It codes for CAWSVGGNAFF.